Below, 14 T cell receptor beta chains from the same sample are listed, as sequenced in a study of cytomegalovirus exposure and HLA in healthy donors. PCR employed 60 Vbeta and 13 Jbeta primers. Measured with immunoSEQ multiplex PCR; TCRdb has only the in-frame clones, and not every one. The sample has some 110,000 clones; roughly 15% are singletons. The sample was PBMCs. The receptors here all came from a female donor in good health and CMV-seronegative.

In this sample, this clone turned up a few times. The V gene is TRBV6-5, the J gene TRBJ2-5; possibly TRBD2 for D (5 bases). The germline V and J ends were trimmed by 7 bases and 4 bases, with 10 bases remaining between them. The CDR3 is 12 residues long. The germline gives CDR1 MNHEY, CDR2 SVGAGI. The CDR3 DNA is TGTGCCAGCACCGGGGTTGGAGAGACCCAGTACTTC. This codes for CASTGVGETQYF.

This clone was detected only a few times. The chain couples TRBV28 to TRBJ2-7, with a weak D call TRBD2 (6 bases). CDR1 is MDHEN and CDR2 is SYDVKM in the germline V gene. V was clipped by 4 bases and J by 5 bases, with 24 bases between them. This CDR3 spans 17 amino acids. In nucleotides, the CDR3 is TGTGCCAGCAGTTCCACAAGACTAGTCGAGTTCCCCGACGAGCAGTACTTC. This encodes CASSSTRLVEFPDEQYF.

This clone was seen only a few times. J is TRBJ2-7 and V is TRBV5-6; 11 bases map to TRBD2. The CDR3 spans 14 residues. Germline V gives CDR1 SGHDT, CDR2 YYEEEE. V shed 4 bases, J shed 6 bases, and the junction held 6 bases outside the gene matches. The CDR3 nucleotides are TGTGCCAGCAGCCTAGGACTAGCGGGTGGCGAGCAGTACTTC. It codes for CASSLGLAGGEQYF.

This clone was seen more than once but under ten times. CDR3 loop: CASSVGTNSYEQYF. The CDR3 DNA sequence: TGTGCCAGCAGCGTAGGGACAAACTCCTACGAGCAGTACTTC. The genes are TRBV9 and TRBJ2-7, with a tentative D call TRBD1 (5 bases). The CDR3 runs 14 residues. V lost 0 bases and J lost 0, with 7 bases in between. CDR1 SGDLS and CDR2 YYNGEE come from the germline V gene.

This clone turned up a few times. The chain links TRBV13 to TRBJ2-2; 13 bases agree with TRBD2. The CDR3 totals 18 residues. Germline V lookup: CDR1 PRHDT, CDR2 FYEKMQ (reference sequence). V shed 1 base and J 6 bases; nucleotides not matched to a gene: 8. The CDR3 spells CASSLVRLAGGLAGELFF. CDR3 in DNA: TGTGCCAGCAGCTTAGTGCGACTAGCGGGAGGATTAGCCGGGGAGCTGTTTTTT.

This clone was counted between two and nine times. The chain has TRBV6-6 and TRBJ1-2, with a tentative D call TRBD1 (5 bases). This CDR3 spans 13 amino acids. The germline V gene encodes CDR1 MNHNY and CDR2 SVGAGI (reference sequence). Trimming shortened V by 6 bases and J by 1 base, and 9 bases separated the two germline ends. CDR3 nucleotides: TGTGCCAGCAGATTCGACAGTAACTATGGCTACACCTTC. This codes for CASRFDSNYGYTF.

This clone appeared a few times. The chain couples TRBV11-1 to TRBJ2-1; 9 positions match TRBD1. The trim removed 3 bases at V and 7 bases at J, leaving 13 bases unmatched. From germline, CDR1 is SGHAT and CDR2 FQDESV (reference sequence). The length of the CDR3 is 17 residues. The CDR3 loop reads CASSFLTGTGLVNEQFF. In DNA, the CDR3 is TGTGCCAGCAGCTTTCTAACCGGGACAGGGCTCGTAAATGAGCAGTTCTTC.

The V call is TRBV5-4, the J call TRBJ2-7, with 8 bases lining up with TRBD2. Trimming took 0 bases from V and 2 from J; bases not matched to a gene: 7. Germline CDR1 SGHNT, CDR2 YYREEE (reference sequence). The CDR3 has 16 amino acids. CDR3: CASSLGRSGGAYEQYF. For the CDR3, the DNA is TGTGCCAGCAGCTTGGGGAGGAGCGGGGGCGCCTACGAGCAGTACTTC. Variable domain in full (rest from reference TRBV5-4 and TRBJ2-7): ETGVTQSPTHLIKTRGQQVTLRCSSQSGHNTVSWYQQALGQGPQFIFQYYREEENGRGNFPPRFSGLQFPNYSSELNVNALELDDSALYLCASSLGRSGGAYEQYFGPGTRLTVT.

This clone has more than one count but fewer than ten. The genes are TRBV30 and TRBJ2-1; 12 bases are a match to TRBD2. Germline CDR1 GTSNPN, CDR2 SVGIG (reference sequence). Germline trimming cut 0 bases from V and 9 bases from J; bases unmatched to any gene: 24. The CDR3 length is 21 residues. CDR3 DNA: TGTGCCTGGAGTGTCCGTCCATCCGGGACTAGCGGGCGCCAAGTCTCTGGTGAGCAGTTCTTC. Protein product: CAWSVRPSGTSGRQVSGEQFF. Variable domain in full (rest from reference TRBV30 and TRBJ2-1): SQTIHQWPATLVQPVGSPLSLECTVEGTSNPNLYWYRQAAGRGLQLLFYSVGIGQISSEVPQNLSASRPQDRQFILSSKKLLLSDSGFYLCAWSVRPSGTSGRQVSGEQFFGPGTRLTVL.

This clone was observed a handful of times. The V and J genes are TRBV4-2 and TRBJ2-7; D unclear. The CDR3 has 13 amino acids. CDR1 is LGHNA and CDR2 is YNFKEQ in the germline V gene. V was pared by 6 bases and J by 3 bases, with 12 bases between. The CDR3 reads CASRGSPSYEQYF. The CDR3 DNA follows: TGTGCCAGCAGGGGCTCCCCCAGCTACGAGCAGTACTTC.

J is TRBJ2-7 and V is TRBV7-2; 15 bases are a match to TRBD2. With V trimmed by 5 bases and J by 3 bases, 5 bases remained unmatched. This CDR3 has 16 residues. CDR1 is SGHTA, CDR2 FQGNSA, per germline. Written as DNA, the CDR3 is TGTGCCAGCAGCCTTGGACTAGCGGGGGGGAACTACGAGCAGTACTTC. Residues: CASSLGLAGGNYEQYF.

This clone has only a few counts. The chain couples TRBV29-1 to TRBJ2-3, with D unclear. With 4 bases removed from V and 0 bases from J, the gap between germline ends came to 8 bases. This CDR3 is built from 13 residues. Germline CDR1 SQVTM, CDR2 ANQGSEA. The CDR3 here is CSVVGRSTDTQYF. Written as DNA, the CDR3 is TGCAGCGTTGTAGGCAGGAGCACAGATACGCAGTATTTT.

This clone was recorded a few times. The chain employs TRBV9 and TRBJ2-7; 7 bases map to TRBD2. CDR3 length equals 15 residues. Germline lookup yields CDR1 SGDLS and CDR2 YYNGEE. The J segment lost 3 bases and the V segment lost 4 bases, leaving 10 bases of the junction unmatched. The CDR3 here is CASSPPWAGDYEQYF. The CDR3 region has the DNA TGTGCCAGCAGCCCCCCCTGGGCGGGAGACTACGAGCAGTACTTC.

The gene calls are TRBV27 and TRBJ2-1; D is possibly TRBD2 (6 bases). Trimming stripped 1 base from V and 2 bases from J, with 12 bases between. Germline values: CDR1 MNHEY, CDR2 SMNVEV (reference sequence). This CDR3 contains 16 residues. The CDR3 is CASSLLRERAYNEQFF. The CDR3 nucleotides are TGTGCCAGCAGTTTATTACGGGAGCGGGCCTACAATGAGCAGTTCTTC.